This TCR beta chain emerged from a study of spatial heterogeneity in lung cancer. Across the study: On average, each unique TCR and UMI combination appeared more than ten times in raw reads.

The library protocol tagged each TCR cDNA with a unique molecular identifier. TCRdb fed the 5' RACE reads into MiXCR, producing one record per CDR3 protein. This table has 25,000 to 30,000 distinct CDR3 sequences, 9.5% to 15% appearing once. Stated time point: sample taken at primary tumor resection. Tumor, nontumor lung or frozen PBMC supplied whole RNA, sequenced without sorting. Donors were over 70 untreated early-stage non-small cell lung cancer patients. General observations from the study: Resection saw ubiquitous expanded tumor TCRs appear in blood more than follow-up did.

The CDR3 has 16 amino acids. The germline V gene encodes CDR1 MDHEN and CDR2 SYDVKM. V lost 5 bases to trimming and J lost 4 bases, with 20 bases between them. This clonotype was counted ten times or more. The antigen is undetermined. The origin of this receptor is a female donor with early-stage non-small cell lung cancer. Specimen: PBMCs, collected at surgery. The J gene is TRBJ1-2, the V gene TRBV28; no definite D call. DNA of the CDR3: TGTGCCAGCAGTCCTCAAAGTAGCCTTTACGCCTATGGCTACACCTTC. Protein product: CASSPQSSLYAYGYTF.